This is a list of T cell receptor beta chains from one sample in a study of cytomegalovirus exposure and HLA in healthy donors. Profiled with immunoSEQ multiplex PCR; TCRdb holds only in-frame clones, not every one. The sample holds 100,000 to 150,000 clones, 73% seen once. Material for sequencing was PBMCs. Receptors originate from a woman aged 40-49 years in good health and CMV-seronegative. Both conserved end residues are part of each CDR3. Each record gives: D gene, J gene, clone size, V gene, CDR3 protein, CDR3 DNA. D genes are given only for firm matches. Expanded clones are given a class, and other clones once, few, many or no size at all.

TRBD1 TRBJ1-2 NA TRBV7-9 CARGDRATYGYTF TGTGCCAGGGGGGACAGGGCCACCTATGGCTACACCTTC
NA TRBJ1-5 NA TRBV18 CASSLDRNQPQHF TGTGCCAGCTCACTAGACAGGAATCAGCCCCAGCATTTT
TRBD1 TRBJ1-1 NA TRBV4-2 CASSQAVGTANTEAFF TGTGCCAGCAGCCAAGCGGTCGGGACAGCAAACACTGAAGCTTTCTTT
TRBD2 TRBJ2-1 NA TRBV19 CASSAATSGRGNEQFF TGTGCCAGTAGTGCCGCGACTAGCGGGAGAGGCAATGAGCAGTTCTTC
NA TRBJ1-1 NA TRBV18 CASSPRAGLFVNTEAFF TGTGCCAGCTCACCCAGGGCAGGCCTGTTCGTGAACACTGAAGCTTTCTTT
TRBD1 TRBJ1-6 NA TRBV28 CASTVDRADSPLHF TGTGCCAGCACCGTGGACAGGGCGGACTCACCCCTCCACTTT
TRBD2 TRBJ2-3 NA TRBV7-2 CASSLGLGTDTQYF TGTGCCAGCAGCTTGGGACTAGGCACAGATACGCAGTATTTT
TRBD1 TRBJ2-7 NA TRBV4-3 CASSVSGTGDYEQYF TGCGCCAGCAGCGTTAGCGGGACAGGGGACTACGAGCAGTACTTC
NA TRBJ1-5 NA TRBV4-2 CASSLNPQALAYPQHF TGTGCCAGCAGCCTAAACCCGCAGGCGCTAGCGTACCCCCAGCATTTT
NA TRBJ2-7 NA TRBV7-8 CASSRPGAGGEQYF TGTGCCAGCAGCAGACCTGGGGCCGGGGGCGAGCAGTACTTC
TRBD2 TRBJ2-3 NA TRBV4-1 CASSQDPPSGSTDTQYF TGCGCCAGCAGCCAAGATCCCCCTAGCGGGAGCACAGATACGCAGTATTTT
TRBD2 TRBJ2-1 NA TRBV6-5 CASKREGSYNEQFF TGTGCCAGTAAGCGGGAGGGCTCCTACAATGAGCAGTTCTTC
TRBD1 TRBJ1-5 once TRBV18 CASSPRGPEYSNQPQHF TGTGCCAGCTCACCCAGGGGGCCTGAGTATAGCAATCAGCCCCAGCATTTT
TRBD1 TRBJ1-4 many TRBV7-2 CASSLVGDRAEKLFF TGTGCCAGCAGCTTAGTTGGGGACAGGGCTGAAAAACTGTTTTTT
TRBD1 TRBJ1-2 NA TRBV5-4 CASSSGQAETIYGYTF TGTGCCAGCAGCTCCGGACAGGCGGAAACCATCTATGGCTACACCTTC
TRBD1 TRBJ2-7 NA TRBV7-9 CSSSIPPGQSSYEQYF TGTTCCAGCAGCATCCCGCCGGGACAGAGTTCCTACGAGCAGTACTTC
TRBD1 TRBJ1-5 NA TRBV4-1 CASSHRTDRLESPVNQPQHF TGCGCCAGCAGCCACCGCACGGACAGGCTTGAATCCCCCGTCAATCAGCCCCAGCATTTT
NA TRBJ1-1 NA TRBV19 CASSPYNQGRTTEAFF TGTGCCAGTAGTCCTTACAATCAGGGGCGGACCACTGAAGCTTTCTTT
NA TRBJ2-5 NA TRBV2 CASSAELGGETQYF TGTGCCAGCAGTGCCGAACTAGGCGGAGAGACCCAGTACTTC
TRBD1 TRBJ1-5 NA TRBV28 CASSRDRNQPQHF TGTGCCAGCAGTCGGGACAGAAATCAGCCCCAGCATTTT
NA TRBJ1-3 NA TRBV5-6 CASSFNLQGPRNTIYF TGTGCCAGCAGCTTCAACCTACAGGGTCCTAGAAACACCATATATTTT
TRBD2 TRBJ2-7 NA TRBV4-1 CASSQQLLAGAYEQYF TGCGCCAGCAGCCAGCAATTACTAGCGGGAGCCTACGAGCAGTACTTC
NA TRBJ2-7 NA TRBV28 CASSLMTWEQYF TGTGCCAGCAGTTTAATGACTTGGGAGCAGTACTTC
TRBD1 TRBJ2-7 NA TRBV18 CASSPASGGVNGEQYF TGTGCCAGCTCACCGGCCTCAGGGGGAGTAAATGGCGAGCAGTACTTC
TRBD2 TRBJ2-1 few TRBV28 CASSLSGTSGNNEQFF TGTGCCAGCAGTTTGTCCGGGACTAGCGGCAATAATGAGCAGTTCTTC
TRBD2 TRBJ2-1 few TRBV5-4 CASREGHEQFF TGTGCCAGTCGGGAGGGCCATGAGCAGTTCTTC
NA TRBJ2-5 NA TRBV5-1 CASSLDWRVETQYF TGCGCCAGCAGCTTGGATTGGAGGGTTGAGACCCAGTACTTC
NA TRBJ1-5 few TRBV4-3 CASSQVLRYSNQPQHF TGCGCCAGCAGCCAAGTCTTACGGTATAGCAATCAGCCCCAGCATTTT
TRBD2 TRBJ2-3 NA TRBV7-2 CASSLGREWVGTDTQYF TGTGCCAGCAGCTTAGGGCGGGAGTGGGTGGGCACAGATACGCAGTATTTT
TRBD2 TRBJ2-1 NA TRBV7-2 CASSHSAGPGNEQFF TGTGCCAGCAGCCATTCAGCGGGGCCCGGGAATGAGCAGTTCTTC
NA TRBJ1-2 NA TRBV6-5 CASLAANYGYTF TGTGCCAGCTTGGCGGCCAACTATGGCTACACCTTC
NA TRBJ2-2 NA TRBV10-1 CASTSTGELFF TGCGCCAGCACGAGCACCGGGGAGCTGTTTTTT
NA TRBJ2-7 NA TRBV5-1 CASSLGGSAYEQYF TGCGCCAGCAGCTTGGGGGGCTCCGCCTACGAGCAGTACTTC
TRBD1 TRBJ1-5 NA TRBV6-5 CASSLAQGADKPQHF TGTGCCAGCAGCTTAGCACAGGGGGCGGATAAGCCCCAGCATTTT
TRBD2 TRBJ2-1 few TRBV5-6 CASSVRVAGGYNEQFF TGTGCCAGCAGCGTTAGGGTAGCGGGGGGATACAATGAGCAGTTCTTC
NA TRBJ1-2 NA TRBV25-1 CASRTIYGYTF TGTGCCAGCAGGACAATTTATGGCTACACCTTC
NA TRBJ2-6 NA TRBV7-2 CASSLVGAPGANVLTF TGTGCCAGCAGCTTAGTAGGGGCCCCCGGGGCCAACGTCCTGACTTTC
TRBD1 TRBJ1-5 NA TRBV30 CAWSARGDQPQHF TGTGCCTGGAGTGCCAGGGGGGATCAGCCCCAGCATTTT
NA TRBJ2-1 NA TRBV5-1 CASSLARDTSYNEQFF TGCGCCAGCAGCTTGGCCCGGGACACCTCCTACAATGAGCAGTTCTTC
NA TRBJ2-1 NA TRBV12-5 CASGLVVASSYNEQFF TGTGCTAGTGGTTTGGTAGTAGCGAGCTCCTACAATGAGCAGTTCTTC
NA TRBJ2-7 NA TRBV7-8 CASSPAKRTDSYEQYF TGTGCCAGCAGCCCCGCCAAAAGGACAGACTCCTACGAGCAGTACTTC
NA TRBJ2-7 NA TRBV30 CAWTEGTREGYEQYF TGTGCCTGGACCGAGGGGACAAGGGAGGGCTACGAGCAGTACTTC
NA TRBJ1-2 NA TRBV11-2 CASSLSSGDLGYGYTF TGTGCCAGCAGCTTATCTTCGGGGGACCTTGGCTATGGCTACACCTTC
TRBD2 TRBJ2-3 NA TRBV6-5 CASRDGLADTDTQYF TGTGCCAGCAGGGACGGACTAGCGGACACAGATACGCAGTATTTT
NA TRBJ2-3 few TRBV5-8 CASSFSRLPTDTQYF TGTGCCAGCAGCTTTTCGCGACTACCCACAGATACGCAGTATTTT